One and the same sample provided the 2 T cell receptor beta chains below, sequenced in a study of T cells in localized non-small cell lung cancer. This table comes from immunoSEQ multiplex PCR, and its TCRdb copy is limited to in-frame clones, with some not included. The table has about 20,000 clones, about 89% seen once; the top ten hold about 12%. The specimen was PBMCs, collected before any cancer treatment. These receptors originate from a man between 40 and 75 years old with stage II squamous cell lung carcinoma.

This sequence joins TRBV27 and TRBJ1-2; possibly TRBD1 for D (6 bases). The CDR3 totals 14 residues. Trimming shortened V by 5 bases and J by 4 bases, and 14 bases separated the two germline ends. Germline CDR1 MNHEY, CDR2 SMNVEV (reference sequence). The CDR3 region is CASSPRGRIYGYTF. CDR3 nucleotides: TGTGCCAGCAGTCCCAGGGGCCGGATCTATGGCTACACCTTC.

The J gene is TRBJ2-1, the V gene TRBV10-3; D is perhaps TRBD1 (5 bases). Germline V gene lookup returns CDR1 ENHRY and CDR2 SYGVKD. V gave up 5 bases and J gave up 8 bases, with 10 bases separating them. CDR3 length: 12 residues. The CDR3 region is CAISQGLDEQFF. In DNA form, the CDR3 reads TGTGCCATCAGTCAGGGTTTGGATGAGCAGTTCTTC.